Shown below are 9 T cell receptor beta chains from a single sample sequenced in a study of response to subunit inactivated influenza vaccine. TCRdb analysed the RT-PCR reads with MiXCR anew, one entry per CDR3 protein. The data hold 700,000 to 800,000 distinct CDR3 sequences, with about 18% observed a single time. This specimen consisted of PBMCs from blood, obtained 5 days after vaccination. The receptors derive from a man in his forties or fifties who received an inactivated influenza vaccine.

This clonotype was recorded many times. The rearrangement uses TRBV6-1 and TRBJ2-1; TRBD2 might be the D (7 bases). In germline, CDR1 is MNHNS, CDR2 SASEGT. CDR3 length equals 16 residues. V lost 5 bases, J lost 7 bases, and 21 bases lay in between. This CDR3 is CASSPSPPGGSNEQFF. DNA of the CDR3: TGTGCCAGCAGTCCTTCGCCCCCGGGGGGCTCGAATGAGCAGTTCTTC.

This clonotype showed up just a few times. The J gene is TRBJ2-1, the V gene TRBV5-1; 10 bases line up with TRBD2. The CDR3 contains 16 residues. J gave up 1 base and V 5 bases, and 6 bases lay outside the gene matches. Germline CDR1 and CDR2: SGHRS and YFSETQ. CDR3 in amino acids: CASRTTSGVSYNEQFF. The CDR3 nucleotides read TGCGCCAGCAGGACAACTAGCGGGGTGTCCTACAATGAGCAGTTCTTC.

A few counts support this clonotype. The chain joins TRBV6-1 to TRBJ1-5; D not resolved. Germline V gives CDR1 MNHNS, CDR2 SASEGT. V was clipped by 5 bases and J by 4 bases, with 12 bases between them. This CDR3 spans 14 amino acids. The CDR3: CASSKGNGNQPQHF. In nucleotides, the CDR3 is TGTGCCAGCAGTAAGGGAAACGGGAATCAGCCCCAGCATTTT.

The rearrangement links TRBV6-5 to TRBJ2-7; TRBD1 aligns across 11 bases. After removal of 4 bases from V and 6 bases from J, the junction contained 8 bases not matched to a gene. From germline, CDR1 is MNHEY and CDR2 SVGAGI. The CDR3 sequence is 15 residues long. The CDR3 loop is CASSLTGTGGGEQYF. CDR3 coding DNA: TGTGCCAGCAGTTTAACCGGGACAGGGGGTGGCGAGCAGTACTTC.

This clonotype was detected only a few times. The chain uses TRBV11-2 and TRBJ2-3; 14 nucleotides line up with TRBD2. This CDR3 is built from 19 residues. V was clipped by 5 bases and J by 3 bases; unmatched bases: 13. CDR1 is SGHAT, CDR2 FQNNGV, per germline. CDR3 protein: CASSAGTSGGLYPTDTQYF. In DNA, the CDR3 is TGTGCCAGCAGCGCAGGGACTAGCGGGGGACTCTACCCAACAGATACGCAGTATTTT.

This clonotype turned up a few times. The V gene is TRBV12-3 or TRBV12-4, the J gene TRBJ2-7; tentative D call: TRBD1 (6 bases). The CDR3 length is 13 residues. The V end was cut by 4 bases, the J end by 3 bases, with 10 bases between. This CDR3 is CASSSTGLYEQYF. The CDR3 coding sequence is TGTGCCAGCAGTTCAACAGGGCTCTACGAGCAGTACTTC.

This clonotype has just one count. The genes are TRBV10-2 and TRBJ1-1; 7 positions agree with TRBD1. After removal of 3 bases from V and 1 base from J, the junction contained 11 bases not matched to a gene. This CDR3 region has 17 residues. The germline V gene has CDR1 WSHSY and CDR2 SAAADI. CDR3 in amino acids: CASSESNRGAGNTEAFF. The CDR3 DNA reads TGCGCCAGCAGTGAATCCAACAGGGGCGCGGGGAACACTGAAGCTTTCTTT.

The chain carries TRBV11-2 and TRBJ2-7; 9 bases map to TRBD2. The CDR3 has 14 amino acids. The junction had 6 bases not matched to a gene; V was cut back by 3 bases and J by 6 bases. Germline V lookup: CDR1 SGHAT, CDR2 FQNNGV. CDR3 loop: CASSFLAGEFEQYF. CDR3 DNA: TGTGCCAGCAGCTTTTTAGCGGGAGAGTTCGAGCAGTACTTC.

Note on this clonotype: This may stem from a read error, because a much larger clone lies one nucleotide away. The chain carries TRBV5-1 and TRBJ1-2, with 9 bases aligning to TRBD1. CDR1 and CDR2 from the germline V gene are SGHRS and YFSETQ. This CDR3 is built from 13 residues. Trimming cost V 3 bases and J 8 bases; bases outside gene matches: 5. The CDR3: CASSWGQGDGYTF. The DNA for the CDR3 is TGCGCCAGCAGCTGGGGACAGGGTGACGGCTACACCTTC.